The following is a TCR beta chain sequence with its context. Antigen: not known. This CDR3 is built from 15 residues. CDR1 MDHEN and CDR2 SYDVKM come from the germline V gene. The V and J ends lost 7 bases and 3 bases respectively, with 18 bases between them. The source of the sample is a study of beta chain features in type 1 diabetes. As every portion of the isolated RNA was reverse transcribed, the sequencing read expressed TCRB transcripts. Method: immunoSEQ multiplex PCR; TCRdb's copy keeps in-frame clones and lacks some. The sample holds a few hundred thousand clones, 24% seen once. Study conclusions and caveats: TCRB CDR3s from Type 1 diabetes patients were moderately but significantly shorter in all four CD4+ subsets. Cells with high TCR expression could be over-represented by cDNA sequencing.

The sequencing sample was made of naive CD4+ T cells from blood. V and J are TRBV28 and TRBJ2-5, with D possibly matching TRBD2 (5 bases). The clonotype originates from a woman aged 25-40 years with type 1 diabetes. The CDR3 reads CASIAGGPPEETQYF. The CDR3 region has the DNA TGTGCCAGCATCGCCGGCGGGCCGCCTGAAGAGACCCAGTACTTC.